The T cell receptor beta chain under discussion was sequenced for a study of blood T cell repertoires in COVID-19. Study-wide context: Sample material is recorded as cDNA or gDNA derived from T cells, B-cell-depleted T cells, or PBMCs.

V was clipped by 5 bases and J by 4 bases, with 12 bases between them. Germline V gene data show CDR1 as LGHDT and CDR2 as YNNKEL (reference sequence). This CDR3 contains 14 residues. The authors' processing: Estimated nucleated cell counts came from reference gene primer amplification. Repertoires were generated with immunoSEQ multiplex PCR, while TCRdb's copy carries only in-frame clones and drops some. V, J and clone size reflect that table, while D and trimming were determined from the DNA. This table holds about 250,000 clones, about 91% found once. The source material was peripheral blood. The chain uses TRBV3-1 (or the pseudogene TRBV3-2) and TRBJ2-1; D is perhaps TRBD1 (5 bases). The TCR was taken from a woman aged 40-49 years who had recovered from COVID-19. The CDR3 DNA reads as TGTGCCAGCAGCGATACGGACACGTACAATGAGCAGTTCTTC. Translated, it gives CASSDTDTYNEQFF.